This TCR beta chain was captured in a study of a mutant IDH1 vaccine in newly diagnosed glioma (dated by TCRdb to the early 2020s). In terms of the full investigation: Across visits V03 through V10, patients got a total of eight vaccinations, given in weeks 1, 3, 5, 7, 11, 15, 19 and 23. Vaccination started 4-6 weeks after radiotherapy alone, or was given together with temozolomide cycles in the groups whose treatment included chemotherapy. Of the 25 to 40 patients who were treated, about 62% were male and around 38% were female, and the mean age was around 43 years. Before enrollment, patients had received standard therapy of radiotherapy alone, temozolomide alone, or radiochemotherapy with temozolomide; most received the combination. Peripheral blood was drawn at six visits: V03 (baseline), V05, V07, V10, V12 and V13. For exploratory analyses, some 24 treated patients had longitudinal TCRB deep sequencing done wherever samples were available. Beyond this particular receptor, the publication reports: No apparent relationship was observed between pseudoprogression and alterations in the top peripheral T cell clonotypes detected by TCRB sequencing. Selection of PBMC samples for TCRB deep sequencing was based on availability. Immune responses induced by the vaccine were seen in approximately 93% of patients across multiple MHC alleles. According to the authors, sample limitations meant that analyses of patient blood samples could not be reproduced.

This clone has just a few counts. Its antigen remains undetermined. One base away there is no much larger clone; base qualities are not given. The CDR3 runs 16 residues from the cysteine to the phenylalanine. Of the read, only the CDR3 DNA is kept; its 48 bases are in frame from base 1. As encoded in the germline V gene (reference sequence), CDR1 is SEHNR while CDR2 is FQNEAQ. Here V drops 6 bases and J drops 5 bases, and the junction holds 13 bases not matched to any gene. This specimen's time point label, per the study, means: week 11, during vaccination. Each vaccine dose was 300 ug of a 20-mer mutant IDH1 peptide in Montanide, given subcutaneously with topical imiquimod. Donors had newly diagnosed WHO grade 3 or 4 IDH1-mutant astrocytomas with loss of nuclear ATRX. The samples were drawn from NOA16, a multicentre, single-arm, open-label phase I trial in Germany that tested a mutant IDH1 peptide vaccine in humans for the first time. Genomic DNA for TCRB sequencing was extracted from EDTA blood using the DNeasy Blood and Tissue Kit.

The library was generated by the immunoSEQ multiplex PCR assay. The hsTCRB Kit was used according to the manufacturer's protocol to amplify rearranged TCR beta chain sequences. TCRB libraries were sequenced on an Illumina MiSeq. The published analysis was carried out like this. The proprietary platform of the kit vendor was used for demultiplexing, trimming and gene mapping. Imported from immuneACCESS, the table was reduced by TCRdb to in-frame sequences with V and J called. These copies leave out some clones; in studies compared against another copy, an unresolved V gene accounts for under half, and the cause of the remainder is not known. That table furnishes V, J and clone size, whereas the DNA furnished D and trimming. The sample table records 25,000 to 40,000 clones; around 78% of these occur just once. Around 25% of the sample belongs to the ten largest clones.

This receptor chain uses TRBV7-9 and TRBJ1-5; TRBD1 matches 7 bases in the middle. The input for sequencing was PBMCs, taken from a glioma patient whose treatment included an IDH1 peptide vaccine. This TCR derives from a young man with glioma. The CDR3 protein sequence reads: CASSFGQAGGDQPQHF. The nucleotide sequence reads TGTGCCAGCAGTTTCGGACAGGCGGGGGGTGATCAGCCCCAGCATTTT.